This is a list of T cell receptor beta chains from one sample in a study of PD-1 blockade in classical Hodgkin lymphoma. Clones were read by immunoSEQ multiplex PCR, and TCRdb kept only the in-frame ones, dropping some. Of approximately 58,000 clones listed, more than 85% are singletons. The source material was peripheral blood mononuclear cells (PBMCs), sampled before the second cycle of nivolumab. These receptors originate from a human donor with classical Hodgkin lymphoma. Both conserved end residues are part of each CDR3. D genes are given only for firm matches. Clone size, where shown, is once, few, many, or a class for clones that have expanded.

TRBV5-1	.	TRBJ1-1	.	TGCGCCAGCAGCTTGGCCGAGGAGACTGAAGCTTTCTTT	CASSLAEETEAFF
TRBV15	once	TRBJ1-5	.	TGTGCCACCAGCAGAGATTTTTATGGAGGGATAGCCGAAGATCAGCCCCAGCATTTT	CATSRDFYGGIAEDQPQHF
TRBV30	.	TRBJ2-2	TRBD2	TGTGCCCAAAAAGGAGCGGGAGTCCACACCGGGGAGCTGTTTTTT	CAQKGAGVHTGELFF
TRBV5-1	.	TRBJ2-2	TRBD2	TGCGCCAGTTGTAGCGGGACGACGGGCACCGGGGAGCTGTTTTTT	CASCSGTTGTGELFF
TRBV7-9	.	TRBJ1-4	.	TGTGCCAGCAGCTCGACACTAGGGGCAACTAATGAAAAACTGTTTTTT	CASSSTLGATNEKLFF
TRBV9	.	TRBJ2-1	TRBD1	TGTGCCAGCAGCCTTAGACCTTCGACAGGGGGACACGATGAGCAGTTCTTC	CASSLRPSTGGHDEQFF
TRBV5-4	.	TRBJ2-5	TRBD1	TGTGCCAGCAGCTCTCTGACAGGGGAAGAGACCCAGTACTTC	CASSSLTGEETQYF
TRBV6-1	.	TRBJ2-1	.	TGTGCCAGCCGGGAGCCATCAGAGGCCAGTGAGCAGTTCTTC	CASREPSEASEQFF
TRBV27	.	TRBJ2-3	TRBD2	TGTGCCAGCAGTTTGAGAATAGCGGGGTACACAGATACGCAGTATTTT	CASSLRIAGYTDTQYF
TRBV7-9	.	TRBJ1-1	.	TGTGCCAGTACAACCCAAGCTTTCTTT	CASTTQAFF
TRBV7-9	.	TRBJ1-4	.	TGTGCCGGGGAGCAAGAGGAGTTGAATGAAAAACTGTTTTTT	CAGEQEELNEKLFF
TRBV19	.	TRBJ2-7	TRBD1	TGTGCCAGTACCCACTCAGGACAGGGGGCATACGGGCAGTACTTC	CASTHSGQGAYGQYF
TRBV7-2	.	TRBJ2-7	TRBD1	TGTGCCAGCAGCCCCGGACAGGGGGGATACGAGCAGTACTTC	CASSPGQGGYEQYF
TRBV25-1	.	TRBJ1-1	.	TGTGCCACCAAGATGAACACTGAAGCTTTCTTT	CATKMNTEAFF
TRBV5-1	.	TRBJ2-7	.	TGCGCCAGCAGCCCCTGGACGGAAAAAAGCTCCTACGAGCAGTACTTC	CASSPWTEKSSYEQYF
TRBV2	.	TRBJ2-7	.	TGTGCCAGCAGTGGGTTAGACGAGCAGTACTTC	CASSGLDEQYF
TRBV7-6	.	TRBJ2-2	TRBD1	TGTGCCAGCAGCTTAGCTCCACAGGGGAACCCAACGAACACCGGGGAGCTGTTTTTT	CASSLAPQGNPTNTGELFF
TRBV28	.	TRBJ1-2	.	TGTGCCAGCAGTATGACAGTCAACTATGGCTACACCTTC	CASSMTVNYGYTF
TRBV7-9	.	TRBJ2-7	.	TGTGCCAGCACCAATACGGGGGTCGAGCAGTACTTC	CASTNTGVEQYF
TRBV5-5	.	TRBJ2-3	.	TGTGCCAGCAATCCGAGGGGGACGGGAACAGATACGCAGTATTTT	CASNPRGTGTDTQYF
TRBV10-2	.	TRBJ2-5	.	TGCGCCAGCAGTGAAGTGGAAGAAGAGACCCAGTACTTC	CASSEVEEETQYF
TRBV27	few	TRBJ2-7	.	TGTGCCAGCAGTTCGTTTACGGGGGCGTACGAGCAGTACTTC	CASSSFTGAYEQYF
TRBV7-8	.	TRBJ1-5	.	TGTGCCAGCAGCTTGCACCCCTCCAATCAGCCCCAGCATTTT	CASSLHPSNQPQHF
TRBV7-8	.	TRBJ2-6	.	TGTGCCAGCAGCATTACAGGGATTGGGGCCAACGTCCTGACTTTC	CASSITGIGANVLTF
TRBV9	.	TRBJ2-1	.	TGTGCCAGCAGCGTAGTCGGGGCTAATGAGCAGTTCTTC	CASSVVGANEQFF
TRBV4-1	.	TRBJ2-1	TRBD2	TGCGCCAGCAGCCAAGATGGGGCGGGAGCGTACAATGAGCAGTTCTTC	CASSQDGAGAYNEQFF
TRBV15	.	TRBJ2-1	TRBD2	TGTGCCACCAGCAGGATCCCCGGGACTAGCGGGAGGGGTGATGAGCAGTTCTTC	CATSRIPGTSGRGDEQFF
TRBV30	.	TRBJ1-5	.	TGTGCCTGGAGTGTAAGTAGGGCGGGGGGACAGCCCCAGCATTTT	CAWSVSRAGGQPQHF
TRBV19	.	TRBJ1-1	.	TGTGCCAGTAGTATGGGGGGTGTGAACACTGAAGCTTTCTTT	CASSMGGVNTEAFF
TRBV28	.	TRBJ1-2	TRBD1	TGTGCCAGCAGCGAGGTTGGGACAGGGGGCGGAAATGGCTACACCTTC	CASSEVGTGGGNGYTF
TRBV11-2	.	TRBJ2-3	.	TGTGCCAGCAGCTTAGATGGGCAGGGCGGTGCAGATACGCAGTATTTT	CASSLDGQGGADTQYF
TRBV27	.	TRBJ2-7	TRBD1	TGTGCCAGTCGGACAGGGGCGAGCAACGAGCAGTACTTC	CASRTGASNEQYF
TRBV11-3	.	TRBJ2-1	.	TGTGCCAGCAGCTTAGTTGCAGGGAGTGTCAATGAGCAGTTCTTC	CASSLVAGSVNEQFF
TRBV11-2	.	TRBJ2-3	.	TGTGCCAGCAGCTTAGTAGCGGAACGCACAGATACGCAGTATTTT	CASSLVAERTDTQYF
TRBV30	.	TRBJ1-2	.	TGTGCCTGGAGTGAACAGTTTTATGGCTACACCTTC	CAWSEQFYGYTF
TRBV27	.	TRBJ2-2	.	TGTGCCAGCAGTTGGGCAGGCTCAAACACCGGGGAGCTGTTTTTT	CASSWAGSNTGELFF
TRBV5-1	once	TRBJ2-1	TRBD1	TGCGCCAGCAGCCCGGGACAGACTTACTACAATGAGCAGTTCTTC	CASSPGQTYYNEQFF
TRBV29-1	.	TRBJ2-7	TRBD1	TGCAGCGTTGAATACAGGGGAGAGCAGTACTTC	CSVEYRGEQYF
TRBV4-2	.	TRBJ1-4	.	TGTGCCAGCAGCAACCGGGACGGCAGCGTTAATGAAAAACTGTTTTTT	CASSNRDGSVNEKLFF
TRBV7-2	.	TRBJ2-7	.	TGTGCCAGTAAGTTCTCCTACGAGCAGTACTTC	CASKFSYEQYF
TRBV18	.	TRBJ2-3	.	TGTGCCAGCTCAGCCACAGGTACTAGCACAGATACGCAGTATTTT	CASSATGTSTDTQYF
TRBV2	.	TRBJ2-2	TRBD1	TGTGCCAGCGTGGTAGGGACAGACACCGGGGAGCTGTTTTTT	CASVVGTDTGELFF
TRBV6-1	.	TRBJ1-1	.	TGTGCCAGCAGTGAAGGGAGCTTGAACACTGAAGCTTTCTTT	CASSEGSLNTEAFF
TRBV27	.	TRBJ2-7	.	TGTGCCAGCAGTTTAACGGCAGGGGTTTTCTACGAGCAGTACTTC	CASSLTAGVFYEQYF
TRBV11-3	.	TRBJ2-1	TRBD1	TGTGCCAGCAGCGAAGTAGGGACAGGGGACAATGAGCAGTTCTTC	CASSEVGTGDNEQFF
TRBV5-6	.	TRBJ2-2	TRBD2	TGTGCCAGCAGGCGACTAGCGGGAGGAACCGGGGAGCTGTTTTTT	CASRRLAGGTGELFF
TRBV7-9	once	TRBJ2-1	TRBD2	TGTGCCAGCAGCTTACAGGGACTAAGCGGGACTGAGCAGTTCTTC	CASSLQGLSGTEQFF
TRBV5-1	.	TRBJ2-4	.	TGCGCCAGCAGCCCCCTCGGGGTGGGTAACATTCAGTACTTC	CASSPLGVGNIQYF
TRBV18	once	TRBJ2-1	.	TGTGCCAGCTCTCAGACCACGGCCGCGAGTGAGCAGTTCTTC	CASSQTTAASEQFF
TRBV27	.	TRBJ1-2	.	TGTGCCAGCAGCCTGGGACCCGTGGGGGGCTACACCTTC	CASSLGPVGGYTF
TRBV19	.	TRBJ1-1	.	TGTGCCAGTAGGCCGGGGGAGAACACTGAAGCTTTCTTT	CASRPGENTEAFF
TRBV14	.	TRBJ2-5	.	TGTGCCAGCAGCCCATCCCACGGTGGGGCCCAGGAGACCCAGTACTTC	CASSPSHGGAQETQYF
TRBV5-1	.	TRBJ1-5	.	TGCGCCAGCAGCTTTTTGGGGGCCGAAGGCAATCAGCCCCAGCATTTT	CASSFLGAEGNQPQHF
TRBV12-2	.	TRBJ1-5	.	TGTGCAAGCACGGGACAGGGAGGTAGCAATCAGCCCCAGCATTTT	CASTGQGGSNQPQHF